This TCR beta chain was sequenced during a study of T cells after yellow fever vaccination. As for the study in general: Low-cell-number fractions underwent preparation using SMART-Seq v4 Ultra Low Input. Study-level findings and limits: Some clonotypes were seen in both the CD4 and the CD8 compartments. These made up a small share and likely arose from convergent recombination. Faster peaking, at day 5 versus 15, marked a secondary response that was weaker.

Germline V gene sequence: CDR1 MNHEY, CDR2 SVGEGT. J was trimmed by 3 bases and V by 5 bases; bases with no gene match: 14. The CDR3 consists of 18 residues. TCRdb called the 5' RACE reads again in MiXCR, with one record for every CDR3 protein. The sample has some 220,000 distinct CDR3 sequences; roughly 3.3% are singletons. With respect to this clonotype: Its antigen is currently unknown.

V gene TRBV6-2 or TRBV6-3 combines with J gene TRBJ2-7; TRBD2 agrees at 12 bases. The sample in question was CD4+ T cells sorted from PBMCs, obtained 10 days after the yellow fever booster vaccination. The receptor was derived from a man between 18 and 35 years old who received the YFV17D yellow fever vaccine. The DNA of the CDR3 is TGTGCCAGCAGTCGCCTCCCACCACTAGCGGGGGGAGTCTACGAGCAGTACTTC. Its translation: CASSRLPPLAGGVYEQYF.